Each of the 22 T cell receptor beta chains below was sequenced from the same sample in a study of T cell repertoires in cytomegalovirus infection. TCRdb reprocessed the reads with MiXCR, giving one entry per CDR3 protein. The repertoire holds some 280,000 distinct CDR3 sequences, with about an eighth as singletons. The sample comprised PBMCs. The source of these receptors is a human donor in good health (CMV status not recorded). Some clones in this sample may be carry-over from other donors' samples.

A remark on this clonotype: Mismatch with germline at one junction end may stem from a read error. The chain uses TRBV20-1 and TRBJ2-1; D remains unclear. Germline CDR1 and CDR2: DFQATT and SNEGSKA (reference sequence). CDR3 length: 12 amino acids. CDR3: CSASGSFNEQFF. CDR3 sequence (DNA): TGCAGTGCTAGTGGGTCCTTCAATGAGCAGTTCTTC.

In this sample, this clonotype turned up many times. V usage is TRBV12-3 or TRBV12-4 and J usage is TRBJ1-1; 9 nucleotides agree with TRBD1. This CDR3 has 15 amino acids. V lost 5 bases, J lost 6 bases, and 10 bases stayed unmatched. The CDR3 region has the DNA TGTGCCAGCAGTGCTCACCCGGGACAGGGTGCTGAAGCTTTCTTT. Its translation: CASSAHPGQGAEAFF.

This clonotype was detected only a few times. The chain is built from TRBV24-1 and TRBJ2-7, with D possibly matching TRBD2 (6 bases). Trimming cost V 3 bases and J 6 bases, with 11 bases left between them. Looked up from germline, CDR1 is KGHDR and CDR2 is SFDVKD. This CDR3 region has 13 residues. The CDR3 DNA is TGTGCCACCAGTGATGCTGGGGGGAGCGAGCAGTACTTC. It codes for CATSDAGGSEQYF.

This clonotype was recorded a few times. The chain employs TRBV20-1 and TRBJ2-1; either TRBD1 or TRBD2 may supply D (5 bases each). From germline, CDR1 is DFQATT and CDR2 SNEGSKA (reference sequence). Trimming removed 4 bases from V and 4 bases from J, with 17 bases in between. The CDR3 runs 15 residues. DNA of the CDR3: TGCAGTGCTATTCGACCCGGGACCACGTACAATGAGCAGTTCTTC. Translating gives CSAIRPGTTYNEQFF.

This clonotype was detected many times. V gene TRBV7-2 combines with J gene TRBJ2-7; possibly TRBD1 or TRBD2 for D (6 bases each). Looked up from germline, CDR1 is SGHTA and CDR2 is FQGNSA. V lost 8 bases to trimming and J lost 0 bases, with 17 bases between them. The CDR3 loop spans 15 amino acids. In DNA form, the CDR3 reads TGTGCCAGCCTTAGAGGGGGGCTTTACTCCTACGAGCAGTACTTC. Amino acids: CASLRGGLYSYEQYF.

This clonotype came up a few times. The chain couples TRBV12-5 to TRBJ2-3; D remains unclear. Per the germline V gene, CDR1 is LGHNT and CDR2 is FRNRAP. This CDR3 is 13 amino acids long. Trimming took off 3 bases at V and 0 bases at J, with 4 bases between the two ends. This chain's CDR3 is CASGLTSTDTQYF. CDR3 sequence (DNA): TGTGCTAGTGGTTTAACCAGCACAGATACGCAGTATTTT.

This clonotype was recorded once. J is TRBJ2-5 and V is TRBV28, with 9 bases fitting TRBD2. The CDR3 is 14 residues long. Germline V CDR1 and CDR2: MDHEN, SYDVKM. V shed 6 bases, J shed 5 bases, and the junction held 7 bases outside the gene matches. CDR3 nucleotide sequence: TGTGCCAGCAGGGGCGGGAGGGCGGAGGAGACCCAGTACTTC. Its translation is CASRGGRAEETQYF.

In its sample, this clonotype was seen a few times. The gene calls are TRBV27 and TRBJ2-3, with a possible D match to TRBD2 (6 bases). Trimming took 0 bases from V and 5 from J, leaving 12 bases between them. The CDR3 has 15 residues. Germline lookup yields CDR1 MNHEY and CDR2 SMNVEV (reference sequence). The CDR3 DNA sequence: TGTGCCAGCAGTTTATCGAACGGGGGTGGAGATACGCAGTATTTT. Its protein product is CASSLSNGGGDTQYF.

This clonotype appeared many times. The V call is TRBV7-9, the J call TRBJ2-1, with 7 bases identical to TRBD2. The germline V gene encodes CDR1 SEHNR and CDR2 FQNEAQ (reference sequence). The length of the CDR3 is 16 residues. V shed 2 bases, J shed 5 bases, and the junction held 9 bases outside the gene matches. The CDR3 region has the DNA TGTGCCAGCAGCTTAAACTGGGCAGCGGGACACAATGAGCAGTTCTTC. As protein: CASSLNWAAGHNEQFF.

The CDR3 protein is CASTFLTVGTDTQYF. In DNA form, the CDR3 reads TGTGCCAGCACCTTCCTGACGGTGGGCACAGATACGCAGTATTTT. The chain employs TRBV7-2 and TRBJ2-3; D unclear. Germline V gene data show CDR1 as SGHTA and CDR2 as FQGNSA. V was clipped by 7 bases and J by 1 base, with 15 bases between them. This CDR3 has 15 residues.

V usage is TRBV6-1 and J usage is TRBJ2-7; unclear D gene. The CDR3 length is 13 residues. The germline CDR1 and CDR2 sequences are MNHNS and SASEGT. Deletions cut 3 bases from V and 6 bases from J, with 12 bases between. CDR3 bases: TGTGCCAGCAGTGACTCGGTGTGGGGCGAGCAGTACTTC. Amino acid sequence: CASSDSVWGEQYF.

This chain links TRBV2 with TRBJ1-1, with 10 bases lining up with TRBD1. The V gene end was trimmed by 5 bases and the J gene end by 11 bases; junction bases not matched to a gene: 11. CDR3 length: 14 residues. Germline CDR1 reads SNHLY; CDR2 reads FYNNEI. In DNA form, the CDR3 reads TGTGCCAGCAGTTACACCGGGACAGGGGCGTATGCTTTCTTT. It yields the protein CASSYTGTGAYAFF.

V and J are TRBV20-1 and TRBJ2-2; 7 bases are a match to TRBD1. CDR1 is DFQATT, CDR2 SNEGSKA, per germline (reference sequence). V dropped 1 base and J dropped 3; count of bases not matched to a gene: 5. This CDR3 spans 15 amino acids. The CDR3 DNA reads TGCAGTGCTAGAGGACAGGGCGTGGACACCGGGGAGCTGTTTTTT. This sequence encodes CSARGQGVDTGELFF.

The chain combines TRBV5-4 with TRBJ2-5; 7 positions agree with TRBD1. Germline V gene lookup returns CDR1 SGHNT and CDR2 YYREEE (reference sequence). The CDR3 runs 16 residues. After removal of 1 base from V and 3 bases from J, the junction contained 9 bases not matched to a gene. The CDR3 DNA reads TGTGCCAGCAGCTTGATGTCAGGGGGACCTAAAGAGACCCAGTACTTC. Translating gives CASSLMSGGPKETQYF.

The genes are TRBV20-1 and TRBJ1-3; D possibly corresponds to TRBD1 (5 bases). Trimming took 3 bases from V and 10 from J, leaving 13 bases between them. Germline-derived CDR1 and CDR2 are DFQATT and SNEGSKA (reference sequence). This CDR3 contains 12 residues. The CDR3 reads CSASGDGQTIYF. The CDR3 bases are TGCAGTGCTAGTGGGGACGGCCAGACCATATATTTT.

This clonotype was counted many times. The rearrangement uses TRBV7-2 and TRBJ1-6; D is possibly TRBD1 (5 bases). CDR1 and CDR2 from the germline V gene are SGHTA and FQGNSA. The ends were cut back, 5 bases at V and 8 bases at J, with 7 bases in the middle. The CDR3 length is 12 residues. The CDR3 nucleotides are TGTGCCAGCAGCGGGGACTATTCACCCCTCCACTTT. Translation gives CASSGDYSPLHF.

This clonotype was recorded many times. The V call is TRBV11-2, the J call TRBJ2-7, with D perhaps TRBD1 (6 bases). The CDR3 runs to 14 residues. Germline V lookup: CDR1 SGHAT, CDR2 FQNNGV. Trimming removed 1 base from V and 2 bases from J, with 9 bases in between. The CDR3 nucleotides read TGTGCCAGCAGCTTAGTTTGGACAGCCTACGAGCAGTACTTC. Residues: CASSLVWTAYEQYF.

The V gene is TRBV23-1, the J gene TRBJ1-6; 12 nucleotides align to TRBD1. TRBV23-1 is given ORF status, its function remaining uncertain. J lost 9 bases, V lost 2 bases, and 2 bases had no gene match. This CDR3 comprises 15 residues. The chain's CDR3 is CASSQGTGGASPLHF. CDR3 nucleotides: TGCGCCAGCAGTCAAGGGACAGGGGGCGCTTCACCCCTCCACTTT.

J is TRBJ2-1 and V is TRBV5-1, with D tentatively TRBD2 (5 bases). CDR1 is SGHRS and CDR2 is YFSETQ in the germline V gene. V was cut by 3 bases and J by 0 bases, with 13 bases left in between. The CDR3 is 16 amino acids. The CDR3 sequence is CASSSRDQSSYNEQFF. The CDR3, as DNA: TGCGCCAGCAGCTCCCGGGATCAAAGCTCCTACAATGAGCAGTTCTTC.

The V and J genes are TRBV5-6 and TRBJ2-1; D is perhaps TRBD2 (5 bases). The CDR3 runs to 16 residues. CDR1 is SGHDT and CDR2 is YYEEEE in the germline V gene. Deletions cut 3 bases from V and 7 bases from J, with 20 bases between. The CDR3 region has the DNA TGTGCCAGCAGCTCTTTTTCACGCCGGAGGAGGAATGAGCAGTTCTTC. Translating gives CASSSFSRRRRNEQFF.

This clonotype appeared many times. The chain couples TRBV29-1 to TRBJ2-1; D perhaps matches TRBD1 (6 bases). Trimming removed 7 bases from V and 0 bases from J, with 16 bases in between. The CDR3 extends over 15 amino acids. CDR1 and CDR2 from the germline V gene are SQVTM and ANQGSEA. CDR3 sequence reads: CSGRAGASSYNEQFF. Written as DNA, the CDR3 is TGCAGCGGCCGGGCAGGGGCGAGCTCCTACAATGAGCAGTTCTTC.

This clonotype was observed many times. This sequence joins TRBV28 and TRBJ2-2; 7 nucleotides match TRBD1. The CDR3 spans 13 residues. Germline V CDR1 and CDR2: MDHEN, SYDVKM. Unmatched junction bases numbered 4, after V lost 4 bases and J lost 8 bases. CDR3: CASSYRGLGELFF. CDR3 in DNA: TGTGCCAGCAGTTACAGGGGTCTGGGGGAGCTGTTTTTT.